Listed below are T cell receptor beta chains from one sample, sequenced in a study of T cells in Graves' hyperthyroidism and ophthalmopathy. MiXCR was run by TCRdb on the multiplex PCR reads, yielding one entry per CDR3 protein. The sample lists nearly 600,000 distinct CDR3 sequences, 14% seen once, with about 6.6% in the top ten. The sample comprised blood. These receptors all come from a woman between 18 and 30 years old with Graves' ophthalmopathy. CDR3s include the opening cysteine and the closing phenylalanine or tryptophan. D genes are given only for firm matches. Only some rows state a clone size, as once, few, many or a class for expanded clones.

-,TRBD1,TRBJ1-3,TRBV10-3,TGTGCCACCTTGACAGGGTCTGGAAACACCATATATTTT,CATLTGSGNTIYF
-,-,TRBJ1-5,TRBV28,TGTGCCAGCAGTGTCAGGGGCTTGTATCAGCCCCAGCATTTT,CASSVRGLYQPQHF
many,-,TRBJ2-7,TRBV28,TGTGCCAGCAGTACAACTAGCTCCGCGGGATACGAGCAGTACTTC,CASSTTSSAGYEQYF
few,TRBD1,TRBJ1-2,TRBV19,TGTGCCAGTAGTTCCGGGACAGGACCTAACTATGGCTACACCTTC,CASSSGTGPNYGYTF
few,TRBD2,TRBJ2-1,TRBV9,TGTGCCAGCAGCGTATCCCAGTCGCGACTAGCGGGTATCAATGAGCAGTTCTTC,CASSVSQSRLAGINEQFF
many,TRBD2,TRBJ2-1,TRBV20-1,TGCAGTGCGTCCTCTGGGCGGGAGGGCTACAATGAGCAGTTCTTC,CSASSGREGYNEQFF
many,-,TRBJ2-1,TRBV11-2,TGTGCCAGCAGCTCCACGGCGGGAAATTCCTACAATGAGCAGTTCTTC,CASSSTAGNSYNEQFF
-,TRBD2,TRBJ2-1,TRBV20-1,TGCAGTGCTAGACGTCTGCATAGCGGGAGTGTAAATGAGCAGTTCTTC,CSARRLHSGSVNEQFF
many,-,TRBJ2-1,TRBV30,TGTGCCTGGAAGACGTACGCGCGTGGAAATGAGCAGTTCTTC,CAWKTYARGNEQFF
many,TRBD2,TRBJ2-2,TRBV7-3,TGTGCCAGCAGCTTTGGCGGGAGGGCGAACACCGGGGAGCTGTTTTTT,CASSFGGRANTGELFF
-,TRBD2,TRBJ2-1,TRBV12-3/TRBV12-4,TGTGCCAGCAGCGTTGAGGGAGGGGCGGGAAGGGTGCAGTTCTTC,CASSVEGGAGRVQFF
-,-,TRBJ2-5,TRBV28,TGTGCCAGCAGTTTATGGAACCAAGAGACCCAGTACTTC,CASSLWNQETQYF
-,-,TRBJ2-1,TRBV12-3/TRBV12-4,TGTGCCAGCAGTGGCGGAGGGGAGACCCAGTTCTTC,CASSGGGETQFF
-,TRBD2,TRBJ2-1,TRBV7-2,TGTGCCAGCAGACCGGGACTAGCGGGAGGGGCTCGTCGGAATGAGCAGTTCTTC,CASRPGLAGGARRNEQFF
many,-,TRBJ1-5,TRBV24-1,TGTGCCACCAGTGATCCTTACATAACTACAGATAGCAATCAGCCCCAGCATTTT,CATSDPYITTDSNQPQHF
-,TRBD1,TRBJ1-2,TRBV20-1,TGCAGTGCCCGGGACAGGGGGCCCAGAGGGAACTATGGCTACACCTTC,CSARDRGPRGNYGYTF
many,-,TRBJ2-3,TRBV13,TGTGCCAGCAGCCAAATTGGGCCGGGGAGCACAGATACGCAGTATTTT,CASSQIGPGSTDTQYF